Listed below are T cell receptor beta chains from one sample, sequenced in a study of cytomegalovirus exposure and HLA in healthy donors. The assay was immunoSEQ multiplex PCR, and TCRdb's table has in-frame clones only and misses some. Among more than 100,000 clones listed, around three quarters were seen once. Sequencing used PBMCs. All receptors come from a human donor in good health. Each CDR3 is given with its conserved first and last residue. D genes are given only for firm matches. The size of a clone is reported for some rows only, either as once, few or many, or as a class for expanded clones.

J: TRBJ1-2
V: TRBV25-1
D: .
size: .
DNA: TGTGCCACCCTGGGGCGGGGGTCCTATGGCTACACCTTC
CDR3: CATLGRGSYGYTF

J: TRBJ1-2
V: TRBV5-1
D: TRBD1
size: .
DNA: TGCGCCAGCAGCTTGAACCAGAGGGGGCGAGGCTATGGCTACACCTTC
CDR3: CASSLNQRGRGYGYTF

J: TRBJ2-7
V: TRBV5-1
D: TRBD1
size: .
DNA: TGCGCCAGCAGCTTCCAGGGGGCGATAGAAGAGCAGTACTTC
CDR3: CASSFQGAIEEQYF

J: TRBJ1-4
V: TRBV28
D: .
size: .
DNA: TGTGCCAGCAGCTCGGGGGGGCTTTGGGAAAAACTGTTTTTT
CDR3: CASSSGGLWEKLFF

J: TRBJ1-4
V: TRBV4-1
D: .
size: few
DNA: TGCGCCAGCAGCCAAGATACAACAACTAATGAAAAACTGTTTTTT
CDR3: CASSQDTTTNEKLFF

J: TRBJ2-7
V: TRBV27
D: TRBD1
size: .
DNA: TGTGCCAGCAGGAACCCTAGGGGACAGGGGTACGAGCAGTACTTC
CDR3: CASRNPRGQGYEQYF

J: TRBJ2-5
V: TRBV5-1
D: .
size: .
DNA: TGCGCCAGCAGCTTGACAGAGTTCCAAGAGACCCAGTACTTC
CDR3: CASSLTEFQETQYF

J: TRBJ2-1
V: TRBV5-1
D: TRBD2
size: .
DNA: TGCGCCAGCGCGAGTCTAGCGGGAGCCAATGAGCAGTTCTTC
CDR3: CASASLAGANEQFF

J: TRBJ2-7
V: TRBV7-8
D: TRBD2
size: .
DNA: TGTGCCAGCAGAATAGCGGGAGGAGGCCCTTCGTACGAGCAGTACTTC
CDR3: CASRIAGGGPSYEQYF

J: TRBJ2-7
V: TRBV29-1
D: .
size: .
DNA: TGCAGCGTGACGGGCGGGGCTTCCTACGAGCAGTACTTC
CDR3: CSVTGGASYEQYF

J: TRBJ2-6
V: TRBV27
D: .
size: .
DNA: TGTGCCAGCAGTTTAACAGGGCCTTCTGGGGCCAACGTCCTGACTTTC
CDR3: CASSLTGPSGANVLTF

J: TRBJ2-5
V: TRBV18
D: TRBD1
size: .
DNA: TGTGCCAGCTCACCACCGGGACAGGGTGGCGGGACCCAGTACTTC
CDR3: CASSPPGQGGGTQYF

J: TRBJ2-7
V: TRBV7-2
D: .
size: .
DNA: TGTGCCAGCAGCTTAGGAGGACAGATTACCTACGAGCAGTACTTC
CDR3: CASSLGGQITYEQYF

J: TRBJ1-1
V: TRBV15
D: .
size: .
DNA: TGTGCCACCAGCAGAGAGGGGCAGGGAATGAACACTGAAGCTTTCTTT
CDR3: CATSREGQGMNTEAFF

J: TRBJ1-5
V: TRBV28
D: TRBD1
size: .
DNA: TGTGCCAGCAGTTTCACCGGGACAGGGTTTTGGGGATTGAGCAATCAGCCCCAGCATTTT
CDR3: CASSFTGTGFWGLSNQPQHF

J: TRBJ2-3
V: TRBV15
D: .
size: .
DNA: TGTGCCACCAGCAGAGACATTGCGGGCACAGATACGCAGTATTTT
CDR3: CATSRDIAGTDTQYF

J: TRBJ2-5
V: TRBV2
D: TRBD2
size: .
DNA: TGTGCCAGCCAAAAGGGGGCTAGCGGGAGGGGATTCCAAGAGACCCAGTACTTC
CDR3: CASQKGASGRGFQETQYF